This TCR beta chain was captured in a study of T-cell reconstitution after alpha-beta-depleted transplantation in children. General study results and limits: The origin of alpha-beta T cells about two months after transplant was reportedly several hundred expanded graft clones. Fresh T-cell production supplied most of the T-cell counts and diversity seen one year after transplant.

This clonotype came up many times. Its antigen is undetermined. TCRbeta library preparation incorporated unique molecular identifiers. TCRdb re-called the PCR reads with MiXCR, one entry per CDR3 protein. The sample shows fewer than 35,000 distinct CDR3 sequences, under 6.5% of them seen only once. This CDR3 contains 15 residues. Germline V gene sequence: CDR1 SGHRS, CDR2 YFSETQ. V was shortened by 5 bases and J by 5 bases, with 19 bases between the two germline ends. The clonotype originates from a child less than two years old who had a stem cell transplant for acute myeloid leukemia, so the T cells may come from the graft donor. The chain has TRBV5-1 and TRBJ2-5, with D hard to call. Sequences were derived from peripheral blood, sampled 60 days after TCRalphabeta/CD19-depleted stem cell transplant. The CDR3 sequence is CASRSQFREQETQYF. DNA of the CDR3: TGCGCCAGCAGATCCCAGTTTAGAGAGCAGGAGACCCAGTACTTC.